These 24 T cell receptor beta chains share one sample of origin, sequenced in a study of long-term antiretroviral therapy in people with HIV. At the survey level, the v3.0 immunoSEQ assay was run. Measured with immunoSEQ multiplex PCR; TCRdb has only the in-frame clones, and not every one. The table has 45,000 to 50,000 clones, 84% seen once; the top ten hold approximately 3.2%. Material: unsorted PBMCs, obtained 0.8 years after starting antiretroviral therapy. Source of these receptors: a woman aged 18-30 years with HIV.

This chain connects TRBV7-6 to TRBJ2-7, with D possibly being TRBD2 (5 bases). Looked up from germline, CDR1 is SGHVS and CDR2 is FNYEAQ. The CDR3 spans 16 residues. The V end was cut by 6 bases, the J end by 6 bases, with 24 bases between. The CDR3 sequence: CASSFKAATPPVEQYF. The CDR3 region has the DNA TGTGCCAGCAGTTTCAAAGCGGCTACCCCACCTGTCGAGCAGTACTTC.

The V and J genes are TRBV9 and TRBJ2-3; 9 bases agree with TRBD1. J lost 4 bases, V lost 4 bases, and 13 bases had no gene match. The germline V gene encodes CDR1 SGDLS and CDR2 YYNGEE. This CDR3 has 17 residues. CDR3 coding DNA: TGTGCCAGCAGCCCCTCGGGACAGGGAATACGTTCAGATACGCAGTATTTT. Translated: CASSPSGQGIRSDTQYF.

The chain recombines TRBV4-3 with TRBJ2-2; D is possibly TRBD1 (5 bases). Germline V lookup: CDR1 LGHNA, CDR2 YSLEER. V dropped 0 bases and J dropped 1 base, with 12 bases sitting between them. The CDR3 runs to 17 residues. CDR3 coding DNA: TGCGCCAGCAGCCAAGATTTAAGGGGATGGAACACCGGGGAGCTGTTTTTT. Protein sequence: CASSQDLRGWNTGELFF.

The chain combines TRBV15 with TRBJ2-7, with D uncertain. Per the germline V gene, CDR1 is LNHNV and CDR2 is YYDKDF (reference sequence). The ends were cut back, 1 base at V and 7 bases at J, with 5 bases in the middle. The CDR3 covers 11 residues. The CDR3 sequence: CATSRVTEQYF. CDR3 nucleotides: TGTGCCACCAGCAGAGTAACAGAGCAGTACTTC.

This clone was recorded once. This chain connects TRBV4-3 to TRBJ2-7; 9 bases line up with TRBD2. Germline V CDR1 and CDR2: LGHNA, YSLEER. The trim removed 3 bases at V and 1 base at J, leaving 7 bases unmatched. The CDR3 sequence is 16 residues long. This CDR3 is CASSHDWRGGSYEQYF. The CDR3 coding sequence is TGCGCCAGCAGCCATGACTGGCGGGGGGGATCCTACGAGCAGTACTTC.

This clone was seen a handful of times. The chain uses TRBV6-1 and TRBJ2-7; unclear D gene. Germline V gene data show CDR1 as MNHNS and CDR2 as SASEGT. The germline V and J ends were trimmed by 4 bases and 11 bases, with 9 bases remaining between them. The CDR3 loop spans 10 amino acids. The CDR3 coding sequence is TGTGCCAGCAGTGTCGGGCCGGAGTACTTC. It is translated as CASSVGPEYF.

The chain combines TRBV28 with TRBJ1-5; D unresolved. V lost 2 bases and J lost 1, with 9 bases in between. This CDR3 region has 15 residues. Germline-derived CDR1 and CDR2 are MDHEN and SYDVKM. CDR3 nucleotide sequence: TGTGCCAGCAGTTTAGTAGTAGGGAGCAATCAGCCCCAGCATTTT. Its translation: CASSLVVGSNQPQHF.

The chain couples TRBV7-9 to TRBJ1-3; D gene ambiguous. Between the trimmed V and J ends, which lost 3 bases and 1 base, there was a span of 7 bases. CDR1 and CDR2 (germline): SEHNR, FQNEAQ (reference sequence). There are 14 residues in the CDR3. The DNA of the CDR3 is TGTGCCAGCAGCTTCCGGGAGTCTGGAAACACCATATATTTT. Translation gives CASSFRESGNTIYF.

The J gene is TRBJ1-2, the V gene TRBV27; D is possibly TRBD1 (6 bases). Germline CDR1 reads MNHEY; CDR2 reads SMNVEV (reference sequence). CDR3 length: 13 residues. Trimming pared 5 bases from V and 8 bases from J, leaving 15 bases between. CDR3 amino acids: CASSTTGFDGYTF. For the CDR3, the DNA is TGTGCCAGCAGTACAACAGGGTTCGACGGCTACACCTTC.

This sequence joins TRBV15 and TRBJ2-7; 7 bases are a match to TRBD1. Germline CDR1 is LNHNV and CDR2 is YYDKDF (reference sequence). The length of the CDR3 is 13 residues. Germline trimming cut 0 bases from V and 9 bases from J; bases unmatched to any gene: 5. CDR3 region: CATSRDRQGAQYF. For the CDR3, the DNA is TGTGCCACCAGCAGAGATCGACAGGGCGCGCAGTACTTC. The full variable domain, in which reference TRBV15 and TRBJ2-7 provide the parts outside the CDR3, is DAMVIQNPRYQVTQFGKPVTLSCSQTLNHNVMYWYQQKSSQAPKLLFHYYDKDFNNEADTPDNFQSRRPNTSFCFLDIRSPGLGDTAMYLCATSRDRQGAQYFGPGTRLTVT.

A few counts support this clone. The chain recombines TRBV5-4 with TRBJ2-1, with D tentatively TRBD2 (5 bases). Germline assignment: CDR1 SGHNT and CDR2 YYREEE (reference sequence). The CDR3 is 15 amino acids. Trimming shortened V by 4 bases and J by 0 bases, and 11 bases separated the two germline ends. In DNA, the CDR3 is TGTGCCAGCAGCAAAGCGGCGAGCTCCTACAATGAGCAGTTCTTC. Residues: CASSKAASSYNEQFF.

The chain joins TRBV15 to TRBJ2-1, with D possibly matching TRBD2 (6 bases). The germline gives CDR1 LNHNV, CDR2 YYDKDF (reference sequence). The CDR3 has 15 residues. V shed 5 bases and J shed 6 bases, with 17 bases lying between them. CDR3 bases: TGTGCCACCAGCTCGATGAATAGGGACTTCAATGAGCAGTTCTTC. As protein: CATSSMNRDFNEQFF.

The chain joins TRBV6-1 to TRBJ1-2; D is undetermined. Germline assignment: CDR1 MNHNS and CDR2 SASEGT. The CDR3 is 14 residues long. The germline V and J ends were trimmed by 5 bases and 8 bases, with 18 bases remaining between them. The CDR3 sequence: CASSPDLVGRGYTF. CDR3 DNA sequence: TGTGCCAGCAGTCCCGACTTAGTAGGGAGGGGCTACACCTTC.

The chain couples TRBV9 to TRBJ2-7; D unresolved. Between the trimmed V and J ends, which lost 2 bases and 0 bases, there was a span of 3 bases. The CDR3 consists of 12 residues. Germline V lookup: CDR1 SGDLS, CDR2 YYNGEE. CDR3: CASSVDSYEQYF. CDR3 nucleotides: TGTGCCAGCAGCGTGGACTCCTACGAGCAGTACTTC.

The V call is TRBV7-2, the J call TRBJ2-7; D not resolved. With 2 bases removed from V and 2 bases from J, the gap between germline ends came to 10 bases. Germline CDR1 and CDR2: SGHTA and FQGNSA. The CDR3 spans 14 residues. This CDR3 is CASSLLGEAYEQYF. In nucleotides, the CDR3 is TGTGCCAGCAGCTTACTCGGAGAAGCCTACGAGCAGTACTTC.

CDR3 protein: CASSLAGSSNQPQHF. The CDR3 DNA sequence: TGTGCCAGCAGCTTAGCTGGCAGCAGCAATCAGCCCCAGCATTTT. The genes are TRBV7-2 and TRBJ1-5, with D unclear. CDR3 length: 15 amino acids. CDR1 is SGHTA, CDR2 FQGNSA, per germline. The V end was cut by 0 bases, the J end by 1 base, with 7 bases between.

The V and J genes are TRBV7-8 and TRBJ2-7; D unresolved. V dropped 5 bases and J dropped 1 base, with 12 bases sitting between them. CDR1 and CDR2 from the germline V gene are SGHVS and FQNEAQ. This CDR3 is 14 amino acids long. Here the CDR3 DNA reads TGTGCCAGCAGCCCTCGATCTAGGTCCTACGAGCAGTACTTC. Protein: CASSPRSRSYEQYF.

The CDR3 region is CASSLEAGGTQPQHF. The CDR3 DNA sequence: TGTGCCAGCAGCTTAGAGGCAGGGGGCACTCAGCCCCAGCATTTT. The chain is built from TRBV7-2 and TRBJ1-5; TRBD1 matches 8 bases. V was clipped by 1 base and J by 6 bases; unmatched bases: 5. The CDR3 is 15 amino acids. Looked up from germline, CDR1 is SGHTA and CDR2 is FQGNSA.

V is TRBV29-1 and J is TRBJ2-7; 12 nucleotides line up with TRBD1. The CDR3 runs 16 residues. Germline-derived CDR1 and CDR2 are SQVTM and ANQGSEA. Trimming at V came to 4 bases and at J to 6 bases, leaving 13 bases not matched to a gene. The CDR3 loop reads CSVVVGLGQGAFEQYF. The CDR3 DNA sequence: TGCAGCGTTGTGGTTGGGTTGGGACAGGGGGCTTTCGAGCAGTACTTC.

The V call is TRBV19, the J call TRBJ2-7, with D perhaps assigned TRBD1 or TRBD2 (5 bases each). Germline-derived CDR1 and CDR2 are LNHDA and SQIVND (reference sequence). The CDR3 has 16 residues. With 3 bases removed from V and 6 bases from J, the gap between germline ends came to 21 bases. This CDR3 is CASSIFGTVYGSEQYF. The CDR3 bases are TGTGCCAGTAGTATTTTCGGGACGGTCTATGGGTCCGAGCAGTACTTC.

This chain connects TRBV14 to TRBJ2-1, with 8 positions matching TRBD2. V lost 3 bases to trimming and J lost 12 bases; unmatched junction nucleotides: 7. This CDR3 has 13 amino acids. CDR1 and CDR2 (germline): SGHDN, FVKESK. Here the CDR3 reads CASSQLGAGVQFF. The CDR3 bases are TGTGCCAGCAGCCAGCTTGGAGCGGGAGTGCAGTTCTTC.

V is TRBV7-9 and J is TRBJ2-7; 10 bases map to TRBD1. The CDR3 consists of 19 residues. Losses at the gene ends were 5 bases for V and 0 bases for J; bases not matched to a gene: 16. Germline lookup yields CDR1 SEHNR and CDR2 FQNEAQ (reference sequence). Here the CDR3 DNA reads TGTGCCAGCAGCGGGGGTGGGACAGGGGCCGAAAGGAGCTCCTACGAGCAGTACTTC. Translation gives CASSGGGTGAERSSYEQYF.

The chain is built from TRBV29-1 and TRBJ1-2; 8 positions match TRBD1. V was clipped by 5 bases and J by 2 bases; unmatched bases: 10. The germline CDR1 and CDR2 sequences are SQVTM and ANQGSEA. This CDR3 region has 15 residues. CDR3 nucleotide sequence: TGCAGCGTTTCCCGGGGGACAGGAGGGAACTATGGCTACACCTTC. It encodes CSVSRGTGGNYGYTF.

This rearrangement joins TRBV7-8 to TRBJ2-7; D not certain. The V end lost 5 bases, the J end lost 1 base, and 21 bases lay between the germline ends. Looked up from germline, CDR1 is SGHVS and CDR2 is FQNEAQ. The CDR3 is 17 amino acids. The CDR3 spells CASSPIRLLSSSYEQYF. CDR3 bases: TGTGCCAGCAGCCCAATCCGACTGCTGTCCTCATCCTACGAGCAGTACTTC.